Shown below are 9 T cell receptor beta chains from a single sample sequenced in a study of identical twins. TCRdb re-called the 5' RACE reads with MiXCR, one entry per CDR3 protein. The sample holds 690,000 or so distinct CDR3 sequences; roughly 6% are singletons and the top ten take under 2%. Material for sequencing was naive T cells sorted from blood. Every receptor here comes from a man between 18 and 35 years old in good health.

This clonotype was seen a few times. The CDR3 DNA sequence: TGTGCCAGCAGCACCGTTAGCGGACCAGCCTACGAGCAGTACTTC. Protein sequence: CASSTVSGPAYEQYF. The chain couples TRBV12-3 or TRBV12-4 to TRBJ2-7; possible D gene TRBD2, 6 bases. The CDR3 is 15 amino acids. V was shortened by 6 bases and J by 2 bases, with 17 bases between the two germline ends.

This clonotype was counted ten times or more. V usage is TRBV9 and J usage is TRBJ2-1, with 10 bases identical to TRBD2. This CDR3 has 18 amino acids. Trimming at V came to 4 bases and at J to 0 bases, leaving 10 bases not matched to a gene. Germline V CDR1 and CDR2: SGDLS, YYNGEE. CDR3 loop: CASSTWTSGTSSYNEQFF. CDR3 coding DNA: TGTGCCAGCAGCACCTGGACTAGCGGAACCAGCTCCTACAATGAGCAGTTCTTC.

This clonotype has a count of ten or more. The rearrangement joins TRBV29-1 to TRBJ2-2, with a weak D call TRBD2 (6 bases). Germline V gene lookup returns CDR1 SQVTM and CDR2 ANQGSEA. The CDR3 totals 14 residues. The V and J ends lost 3 bases and 7 bases respectively, with 15 bases between them. CDR3: CSVDLEGTRGELFF. The CDR3 DNA reads TGCAGCGTTGATTTGGAGGGGACGCGCGGGGAGCTGTTTTTT.

The V call is TRBV9, the J call TRBJ2-1; no clear D. This CDR3 contains 12 residues. CDR1 is SGDLS, CDR2 YYNGEE, per germline. Trimming stripped 3 bases from V and 14 bases from J, with 15 bases between. The CDR3 DNA reads TGTGCCAGCAGCGACAACCGTATCGCGAAGTTCTTC. It is translated as CASSDNRIAKFF.

This clonotype was found a few times. The chain combines TRBV5-4 with TRBJ2-7; 7 positions agree with TRBD1. V shed 4 bases, J shed 3 bases, and the junction held 10 bases outside the gene matches. Germline CDR1 and CDR2: SGHNT and YYREEE (reference sequence). The CDR3 consists of 15 residues. The CDR3 DNA reads TGTGCCAGCAGCCCCCATACAGGGGTGGGCTACGAGCAGTACTTC. Translated: CASSPHTGVGYEQYF.

The table lists this clonotype with many counts. The V call is TRBV29-1, the J call TRBJ2-4; TRBD1 matches at 8 bases. Looked up from germline, CDR1 is SQVTM and CDR2 is ANQGSEA. J gave up 5 bases and V 1 base, and 7 bases lay outside the gene matches. CDR3 length: 15 residues. CDR3 coding DNA: TGCAGCGTTGAAGCACCAGACAGGGGCGAAAACATTCAGTACTTC. It encodes CSVEAPDRGENIQYF.

The chain recombines TRBV7-9 with TRBJ2-6; 9 bases match TRBD1. The CDR3 covers 16 residues. Germline V gene lookup returns CDR1 SEHNR and CDR2 FQNEAQ (reference sequence). The V gene end was trimmed by 4 bases and the J gene end by 4 bases; junction bases not matched to a gene: 5. The CDR3 region has the DNA TGTGCCAGCAGCTCAGGACAGGGGTTCGGGGCCAACGTCCTGACTTTC. As protein: CASSSGQGFGANVLTF.

This clonotype appeared many times. The V call is TRBV2, the J call TRBJ1-1, with D unresolved. Germline V gene lookup returns CDR1 SNHLY and CDR2 FYNNEI. This CDR3 is built from 13 residues. Trimming left V 1 base short and J 6 bases short, with 9 bases between. The CDR3 spells CASSEGGSPEAFF. DNA of the CDR3: TGTGCCAGCAGTGAAGGCGGGTCCCCTGAAGCTTTCTTT.

This clonotype was counted only a few times. This sequence joins TRBV6-1 and TRBJ2-3; no definite D call. CDR1 and CDR2 from the germline V gene are MNHNS and SASEGT. CDR3 length: 16 residues. The V and J ends lost 2 bases and 2 bases respectively, with 14 bases between them. The CDR3 region has the DNA TGTGCCAGCAGTGAATTTGAGGAATCATACACAGATACGCAGTATTTT. Its protein is CASSEFEESYTDTQYF.